The T cell receptor beta chain described here comes from a study of identical twins. The sample holds many counts of this clonotype. MiXCR, run by TCRdb on the 5' RACE reads, gives a single entry per CDR3 protein. The sample yields around 650,000 distinct CDR3 sequences, about 7% seen once. V gave up 6 bases and J gave up 10 bases; unmatched junction bases: 9. This CDR3 is 16 amino acids long. In germline, CDR1 is LGHNT, CDR2 FRNRAP. Separately, the same data were catalogued under a study of yellow fever vaccine responses in identical twins.

The chain joins TRBV12-5 to TRBJ2-1, with 16 positions matching TRBD2. Sequences were obtained from PBMCs. The sequence came from a woman between 18 and 29 years old in good health. The DNA for the CDR3 is TGTGCTAGTGGCCAAGGGACTAGCGGGGGGGCGGGAGAGCAGTTCTTC. Translation: CASGQGTSGGAGEQFF.